This TCR beta chain is from a study of spatial heterogeneity in lung cancer. On the study more broadly: Counts of TCR transcripts in tumor regions tracked strongly with a T cell module score that came from matched bulk RNA-seq. Across the raw uncorrected reads, a unique TCR and UMI combination was observed, on average, more than ten times.

This clonotype was counted at least ten times. The antigen remains unidentified. This beta chain is an off-target read within a library intended for alpha chains, so its frequency means little. Time point given: sample taken at primary tumor resection. The V and J ends lost 5 bases and 7 bases, in that order; junction bases with no gene match: 9. The CDR3 extends over 15 amino acids. From germline, CDR1 is SEHNR and CDR2 FQNEAQ (reference sequence). In the library, each TCR cDNA molecule bore its own unique molecular identifier. TCRdb reanalysed the 5' RACE reads using MiXCR and keeps one entry per CDR3 protein. The sample shows more than 10,000 distinct CDR3 sequences, 4.5% to 5.5% of them seen only once. Points from the study as a whole: Tumors with more nonsynonymous mutations had more expanded intratumoral alpha and beta TCRs.

The source was lung tumor tissue, collected at surgery. The TCR sequence derives from a male donor with early-stage non-small cell lung cancer. V usage is TRBV7-9 and J usage is TRBJ1-4; 8 positions agree with TRBD1. The DNA for the CDR3 is TGTGCCAGCAGCGTGGGACAGGTCAAATCTGAAAAACTGTTTTTT. Its protein is CASSVGQVKSEKLFF.